Following are 4 T cell receptor beta chains from one sample sequenced in a study of T cells in Graves' hyperthyroidism and ophthalmopathy. Amplified TCR beta CDR3 regions came from RNA transcripts. First-round RT-PCR with HTBI primers amplified the TCR CDR3 region. TCRdb re-analysed the multiplex PCR reads in MiXCR, keeping a single row per CDR3 protein. In the table there are 350,000 to 400,000 distinct CDR3 sequences, 19% of which are singletons. The sequenced sample was blood. The source is a woman aged 18-30 years with Graves' hyperthyroidism.

Many counts were recorded for this clonotype. V gene TRBV5-1 combines with J gene TRBJ1-2, with D unclear. Between the trimmed V and J ends, which lost 0 bases and 5 bases, there was a span of 8 bases. Germline CDR1 and CDR2: SGHRS and YFSETQ. The CDR3 has 13 amino acids. For the CDR3, the DNA is TGCGCCAGCAGCTTGGAACAGAGATATGGCTACACCTTC. Translated: CASSLEQRYGYTF.

This clonotype showed up many times. The V call is TRBV6-5, the J call TRBJ1-1, with D unresolved. V lost 2 bases, J lost 5 bases, and 6 bases lay in between. CDR1 and CDR2 from the germline V gene are MNHEY and SVGAGI. There are 12 residues in the CDR3. CDR3 region: CASSYGETEAFF. The CDR3 coding sequence is TGTGCCAGCAGTTACGGGGAAACTGAAGCTTTCTTT.

This clonotype came up many times. The chain has TRBV28 and TRBJ2-5; D possibly corresponds to TRBD2 (6 bases). Germline CDR1 and CDR2: MDHEN and SYDVKM. The ends were cut back, 3 bases at V and 2 bases at J, with 13 bases in the middle. The CDR3 extends over 15 amino acids. CDR3 nucleotides: TGTGCCAGCAGTTTGGGCGGGGCTGCACAAGAGACCCAGTACTTC. It specifies CASSLGGAAQETQYF.

This clonotype was counted at least ten times. V gene TRBV12-3 or TRBV12-4 combines with J gene TRBJ1-3; D uncertain. Trimming stripped 3 bases from V and 0 bases from J, with 9 bases between. CDR3 length: 15 residues. CDR3 in DNA: TGTGCCAGCAGTTTTGCCGGACCCTCTGGAAACACCATATATTTT. Protein product: CASSFAGPSGNTIYF.